The rows below give T cell receptor beta chains drawn from one sample of a study of T cell repertoires in cytomegalovirus infection. TCRdb re-derived calls from the reads in MiXCR, one entry per CDR3 protein. This repertoire shows 550,000 to 850,000 distinct CDR3 sequences, about 33% found once; its top ten account for about 18%. No cognate antigen is known for these TCRs. Specimen: cultured PBMCs, collected from culture after CMV antigen stimulation. The receptors originated from a human donor in good health (CMV status not recorded). Some clones in this sample may be carry-over from other donors' samples. Each CDR3 is given with its conserved first and last residue. D genes are given only for firm matches. Expanded clones are given a class, and other clones once, few, many or no size at all.

V,size,D,J,CDR3,DNA
TRBV18,.,.,TRBJ1-1,CASSRGSEAFF,TGTGCCAGCTCACGGGGGAGCGAAGCTTTCTTT
TRBV7-2,.,TRBD2,TRBJ2-1,CASSFRLAVNNEQFF,TGTGCCAGCAGCTTCCGACTAGCGGTTAACAATGAGCAGTTCTTC
TRBV27,.,.,TRBJ1-5,CASSRFGGEVQPQHF,TGTGCCAGCAGTAGATTTGGGGGGGAGGTTCAGCCCCAGCATTTT
TRBV20-1,.,TRBD2,TRBJ2-1,CSTREWSASGRARGYNEQFF,TGCAGTACTAGAGAATGGTCCGCTAGCGGGAGGGCCAGAGGTTACAATGAGCAGTTCTTC
TRBV4-3,few,.,TRBJ1-2,CASSQSEGRGRGYTF,TGCGCCAGCAGCCAATCCGAGGGCCGGGGTAGGGGCTACACCTTC
TRBV7-6,.,.,TRBJ2-3,CASRMDTQYF,TGTGCCAGCAGGATGGATACGCAGTATTTT
TRBV7-9,.,TRBD2,TRBJ2-7,CASSATSGPYEQYF,TGTGCCAGCAGCGCCACTAGCGGACCCTACGAGCAGTACTTC
TRBV11-1,.,.,TRBJ1-6,CASSLDKSYSPLHF,TGTGCCAGCAGCTTAGACAAATCATATTCACCCCTCCACTTT
TRBV6-5,many,TRBD1,TRBJ1-1,CASSQYRGTEAFF,TGTGCCAGCAGTCAATACAGGGGCACTGAAGCTTTCTTT
TRBV7-2,few,TRBD2,TRBJ2-1,CASSRTLAGDYNEQFF,TGTGCCAGCAGCCGTACGCTAGCGGGAGACTACAATGAGCAGTTCTTC
TRBV20-1,once,.,TRBJ1-1,CSARPPLGRRNTEAFF,TGCAGTGCTAGACCCCCCCTTGGGCGAAGGAACACTGAAGCTTTCTTT
TRBV7-2,.,.,TRBJ1-1,CASSSRTGSEAFF,TGTGCCAGCAGCAGTAGAACTGGCAGTGAAGCTTTCTTT
TRBV2,.,TRBD1,TRBJ1-6,CASSDTGTGDSPLHF,TGTGCCAGCAGTGATACCGGGACAGGGGATTCACCCCTCCACTTT
TRBV12-3/TRBV12-4,few,.,TRBJ2-1,CASSPPVHEQFF,TGTGCCAGCAGTCCACCAGTTCATGAGCAGTTCTTC
TRBV7-9,many,.,TRBJ2-1,CASSFSLHYNEQFF,TGTGCCAGCAGCTTTAGCTTACACTACAATGAGCAGTTCTTC
TRBV12-3/TRBV12-4,few,TRBD2,TRBJ2-5,CASSFFSGGENLRETQYF,TGTGCCAGCAGTTTTTTCAGCGGGGGGGAAAATCTGAGAGAGACCCAGTACTTC
TRBV6-6,.,TRBD1,TRBJ1-6,CASSDRGYNSPLHF,TGTGCCAGCAGTGACAGGGGATATAATTCACCCCTCCACTTT
TRBV5-5,few,TRBD1,TRBJ1-2,CASSLGQGGVYDNGYTF,TGTGCCAGCAGCCTGGGACAGGGAGGTGTTTATGACAATGGCTACACCTTC
TRBV11-2,.,.,TRBJ2-1,CASSALWEQFF,TGTGCCAGCAGCGCCCTCTGGGAGCAGTTCTTC
TRBV18,few,.,TRBJ2-5,CASSPTPGETQYF,TGTGCCAGCTCACCTACCCCGGGGGAGACCCAGTACTTC
TRBV6-6,.,.,TRBJ2-2,CASTWGLQLFF,TGTGCCAGCACCTGGGGGCTCCAGCTGTTTTTT
TRBV6-1,.,TRBD1,TRBJ2-1,CASSEGQGVFQTEQFF,TGTGCCAGCAGTGAGGGACAGGGGGTTTTTCAGACTGAGCAGTTCTTC
TRBV20-1,.,.,TRBJ1-1,CSAKEQLGNTEAFF,TGCAGTGCTAAAGAGCAGCTCGGAAACACTGAAGCTTTCTTT
TRBV6-2/TRBV6-3,few,.,TRBJ2-7,CASSATSGTPYEQYF,TGTGCCAGCAGTGCTACCTCCGGGACGCCCTACGAGCAGTACTTC
TRBV6-8,.,.,TRBJ1-1,CASGPFEGEAFF,TGTGCCAGCGGCCCCTTTGAGGGTGAAGCTTTCTTT
TRBV7-7,.,TRBD2,TRBJ2-5,CASSFGGGPLETQYF,TGTGCCAGCAGCTTCGGCGGGGGGCCGTTAGAGACCCAGTACTTC
TRBV7-9,few,.,TRBJ1-2,CASSFSNSGYGYTF,TGTGCCAGCAGCTTCTCTAACTCGGGCTATGGCTACACCTTC
TRBV12-3/TRBV12-4,.,.,TRBJ2-3,CASSNGWDTQYF,TGTGCCAGCAGTAATGGGTGGGATACGCAGTATTTT
TRBV12-3/TRBV12-4,.,TRBD2,TRBJ2-7,CASRGPLTSDEQYF,TGTGCCAGCAGGGGCCCCCTGACTAGCGACGAGCAGTACTTC
TRBV7-8,many,TRBD2,TRBJ2-7,CASSPRLAGDYEQYF,TGTGCCAGCAGCCCCAGACTAGCGGGGGACTACGAGCAGTACTTC
TRBV6-8,once,.,TRBJ2-1,CASSYSRAPYNEQFF,TGTGCCAGCAGTTACTCGCGGGCCCCTTACAATGAGCAGTTCTTC
TRBV10-3,.,.,TRBJ2-7,CAISESGRPYEQYF,TGTGCCATCAGTGAGTCAGGTCGACCCTACGAGCAGTACTTC
TRBV10-3,few,.,TRBJ1-1,CAISESIAENTEAFF,TGTGCCATCAGTGAGTCGATTGCAGAAAACACTGAAGCTTTCTTT
TRBV7-2,many,TRBD1,TRBJ1-3,CASSLDGTAFIRGNTIYF,TGTGCCAGCAGCTTAGACGGGACAGCTTTTATAAGGGGAAACACCATATATTTT
TRBV5-5,.,TRBD1,TRBJ2-1,CASSPRGQSYNEQFF,TGTGCCAGCAGCCCCAGGGGGCAGTCCTACAATGAGCAGTTCTTC
TRBV12-5,.,TRBD2,TRBJ2-5,CASGLETSGRSETQYF,TGTGCTAGTGGTTTGGAGACTAGCGGGAGATCGGAGACCCAGTACTTC
TRBV14,.,TRBD2,TRBJ2-1,CASSQDLAGYNEQFF,TGTGCCAGCAGCCAAGATCTAGCGGGGTACAATGAGCAGTTCTTC
TRBV12-3/TRBV12-4,.,.,TRBJ2-3,CASSYRQTSTDTQYF,TGTGCCAGCAGTTATCGACAGACTAGCACAGATACGCAGTATTTT
TRBV11-2,few,.,TRBJ2-5,CASSPSSGSETQYF,TGTGCCAGCAGCCCCAGTTCGGGCTCGGAGACCCAGTACTTC
TRBV7-6,few,.,TRBJ2-2,CASSLFAGNNTGELFF,TGTGCCAGCAGCTTATTTGCGGGCAACAACACCGGGGAGCTGTTTTTT